This T cell receptor beta chain was retrieved from a study of Graves' ophthalmopathy and Graves' hyperthyroidism. The authors amplified TCR beta CDR3 regions from RNA transcripts. RT-PCR with HTBI primers came first, then second-round multiplex PCR. Each CDR3 protein gets one entry after TCRdb re-called the multiplex PCR reads with MiXCR. The sample has around 400,000 distinct CDR3 sequences, around a fifth seen once; the top ten hold 3%. Among the hyperthyroidism patients, all were newly diagnosed, aged 18 to 65, with under 2 months' duration. The PBMCs originated from roughly 11 ml of fresh peripheral blood. As regards this clonotype: Its antigen is still unknown.

Notes on the study in general: In blood, most expanded thyroid clonotypes above 0.001 frequency were also detected.

Germline CDR1 is MNHNS and CDR2 is SASEGT. This CDR3 region has 15 residues. V dropped 4 bases and J dropped 2 bases, with 15 bases sitting between them. The sequence was obtained from a woman aged 18-29 years with stable Graves' hyperthyroidism. The gene calls are TRBV6-1 and TRBJ2-7, with a possible D match to TRBD1 (8 bases). Sequencing was performed on peripheral blood. The CDR3 nucleotides are TGTGCCAGCAGTGTTGCGGGGGACAGGACCTACGAGCAGTACTTC. Translating it yields CASSVAGDRTYEQYF.